This T cell receptor (beta chain) was sequenced during a study of T cells after yellow fever vaccination. In the study overall: Low-cell-number fractions were prepared with SMART-Seq v4 Ultra Low Input.

The CDR3 has 15 residues. Trimming cost V 7 bases and J 5 bases; bases outside gene matches: 13. Germline V gene lookup returns CDR1 LNHDA and CDR2 SQIVND (reference sequence). Study conclusions and caveats: One caveat is that FACS-sorted repertoires could contain abundant clonotypes contaminating from the bulk population.

5'RACE template switching added a universal primer site and UMIs to TCR cDNA. TCRdb analysed the 5' RACE reads with MiXCR anew, one entry per CDR3 protein. Of 450,000 to 600,000 distinct CDR3 sequences listed, about 13% were seen once; the top ten hold more than 13%. This clonotype showed up just a few times. The antigen is not known. The source is a man between 25 and 39 years old who received the YFV17D yellow fever vaccine. The rearrangement joins TRBV19 to TRBJ1-1, with 7 bases identical to TRBD1. This material consisted of PBMCs, taken on the day of the yellow fever booster vaccination. CDR3 sequence (DNA): TGTGCCAGTACCTGGGGAAACAGGGGAGGAACTGAAGCTTTCTTT. It is translated as CASTWGNRGGTEAFF.